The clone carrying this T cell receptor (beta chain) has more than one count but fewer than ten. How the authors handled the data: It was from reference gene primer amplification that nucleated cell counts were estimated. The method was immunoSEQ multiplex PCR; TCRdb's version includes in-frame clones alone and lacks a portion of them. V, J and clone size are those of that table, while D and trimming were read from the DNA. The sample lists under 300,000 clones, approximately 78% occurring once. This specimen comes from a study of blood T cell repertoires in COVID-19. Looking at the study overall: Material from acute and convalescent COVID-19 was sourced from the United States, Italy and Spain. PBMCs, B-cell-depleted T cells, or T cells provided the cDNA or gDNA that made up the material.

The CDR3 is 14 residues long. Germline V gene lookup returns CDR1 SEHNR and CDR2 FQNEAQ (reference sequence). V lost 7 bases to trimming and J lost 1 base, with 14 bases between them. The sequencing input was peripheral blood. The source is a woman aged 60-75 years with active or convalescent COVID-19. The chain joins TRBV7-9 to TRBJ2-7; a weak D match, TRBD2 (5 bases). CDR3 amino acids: CASTQARGSYEQYF. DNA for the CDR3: TGTGCCAGCACCCAGGCACGCGGGTCCTACGAGCAGTACTTC.